This T cell receptor (beta chain) was sequenced in a study of shared clonotypes between healthy human individuals. The study's findings and limits: A reduction in generation probabilities was seen for non-shared clonotypes relative to those shared by all four donors.

Positive CCR7 selection of CD45RO-negative cells yielded the naive CD8 cells, and terminally differentiated effector memory CD45RA+ cells were excluded. Recent vaccinations or acute infections were absent in the healthy HIV-negative adult donors. Notes on this clone: Its antigen remains unknown.

Trimming shortened V by 4 bases and J by 0 bases, and 10 bases separated the two germline ends. The germline V gene has CDR1 MNHNY and CDR2 SVGAGI (reference sequence). The CDR3 extends over 15 amino acids. The sorted-subset replicate PCRs were given roughly 200 ng DNA, which is around 29,000 T cell genomes. Profiling relied on immunoSEQ multiplex PCR, and the TCRdb table lists in-frame clones only, not all of them. This repertoire shows roughly 2.1 million clones, around 93% found once; its top ten account for under 2%. This TCR was sampled from a man between 18 and 35 years old in good health. Some clones in this sample may be carry-over from other donors' samples. The rearrangement joins TRBV6-6 to TRBJ1-5; D is unclear. The sequenced sample was naive CD8+ T cells from PBMCs. This chain's CDR3 is CASSSPPYSNQPQHF. The CDR3 DNA reads as TGTGCCAGCAGTTCCCCCCCCTATAGCAATCAGCCCCAGCATTTT.